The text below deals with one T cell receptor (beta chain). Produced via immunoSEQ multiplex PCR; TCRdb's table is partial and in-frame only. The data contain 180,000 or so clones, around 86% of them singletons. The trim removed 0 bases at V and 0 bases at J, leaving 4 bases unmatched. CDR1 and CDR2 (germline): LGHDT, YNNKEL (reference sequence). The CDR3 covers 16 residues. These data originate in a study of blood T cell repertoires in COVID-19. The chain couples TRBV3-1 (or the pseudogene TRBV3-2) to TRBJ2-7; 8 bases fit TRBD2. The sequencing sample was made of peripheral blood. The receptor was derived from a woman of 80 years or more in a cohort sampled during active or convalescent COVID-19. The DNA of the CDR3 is TGTGCCAGCAGCCAAGAAGCGCTAGCGGGCTCCTACGAGCAGTACTTC. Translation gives CASSQEALAGSYEQYF.